The source of this T cell receptor (beta chain) is a study of cytomegalovirus exposure and HLA in healthy donors. Study information: Earlier, 95 million to 120 million unique TCR beta sequences were recovered from 170 million or so T cells by an analysis.

With 6 bases clipped from V and 0 bases from J, the junction kept 3 bases outside the gene matches. This CDR3 has 14 amino acids. CDR1 and CDR2 from the germline V gene are MNHEY and SVGAGI. Use of 60 Vbeta and 13 Jbeta primers characterized the PCR. Data came from immunoSEQ multiplex PCR; TCRdb stores just in-frame clones and leaves some out. The sample yields around 130,000 clones, more than 65% seen once. This clone has at least ten counts. What it binds is unknown. Findings and limits, study-wide: Versus the approximately 720-donor mean, an Asian-associated ancestry cluster reportedly showed fewer N-insertions in a later analysis.

Donors showed nominal health when sampled, although they likely had unrecorded immune exposures. This receptor was obtained from a woman aged 18-30 years in good health and CMV-seropositive. The chain combines TRBV6-5 with TRBJ1-1; 8 nucleotides align to TRBD1. The sample taken for sequencing was PBMCs. CDR3 coding DNA: TGTGCCAGCAGACGACAGGGGATGAACACTGAAGCTTTCTTT. Protein: CASRRQGMNTEAFF.